This T cell receptor beta chain was sequenced during a study of blood T cells in healthy people across ages. Study-level background: Per two T cells, about one barcoded beta molecule was captured through template switching. Regarding the study as a whole: Shifts in expanded clonotypes may have been confounded by donor CMV status, which was unknown.

For every donor, a draw yielded around 10 milliliters of peripheral blood. This clonotype showed up just a few times. Its matching antigen is unknown. The germline CDR1 and CDR2 sequences are SGHDN and FVKESK. The CDR3 sequence is 15 residues long. Trimming cost V 2 bases and J 1 base; bases outside gene matches: 1. Combining a sample-barcoded 5' primer with a J-beta primer mix, a second PCR ran for roughly 7 to 12 cycles. Researchers report that each sample yielded at least 2.5 million CDR3-containing paired-end reads. TCRdb reanalysed the 5' RACE reads using MiXCR and keeps one entry per CDR3 protein. The repertoire holds about 670,000 distinct CDR3 sequences, with around 43% as singletons.

The sequence came from a man older than 75 in good health. Sequenced material: blood. The J gene is TRBJ2-1, the V gene TRBV14; 8 bases map to TRBD1. The CDR3 sequence is CASSQQGASYNEQFF. The CDR3 coding sequence is TGTGCCAGCAGCCAACAGGGGGCGTCCTACAATGAGCAGTTCTTC.